This is a list of T cell receptor beta chains from one sample in a study of PD-1 blockade in classical Hodgkin lymphoma. The protocol was immunoSEQ multiplex PCR, while the TCRdb copy is restricted to in-frame clones and leaves out a portion. Counted here are 40,000 to 55,000 clones, around four fifths occurring once; the ten biggest clones make up 37%. The sample was peripheral blood mononuclear cells (PBMCs), taken before the fourth cycle of nivolumab. These receptors all come from a human donor with classical Hodgkin lymphoma. Both conserved end residues are part of each CDR3. A D gene is named only where the DNA matches it firmly. Some rows have no size entry. The others give once, few or many, or a class for an expanded clone.

TRBD1 | - | TRBJ1-1 | TRBV5-1 | TGCGCCAGCAGCTCAGGACAGGGGCCCACTGAAGCTTTCTTT | CASSSGQGPTEAFF
- | - | TRBJ1-1 | TRBV20-1 | TGCAGTGCCCCGACAGACAATGAAGCTTTCTTT | CSAPTDNEAFF
- | once | TRBJ2-2 | TRBV28 | TGTGCCAGCAGTTCATACAGGGCTTCGAACACCGGGGAGCTGTTTTTT | CASSSYRASNTGELFF
- | - | TRBJ1-1 | TRBV5-1 | TGCGCCAGCAGCAGCGCCCAGGGGAACACTGAAGCTTTCTTT | CASSSAQGNTEAFF
- | few | TRBJ1-2 | TRBV2 | TGTGCCAGCAGTGAAGGTTCAGAGAACTATGGCTACACCTTC | CASSEGSENYGYTF
- | - | TRBJ1-5 | TRBV19 | TGTGCCAGTACCCGCCTGGGGGACTATAGCAATCAGCCCCAGCATTTT | CASTRLGDYSNQPQHF
TRBD1 | - | TRBJ1-5 | TRBV18 | TGTGCCAGCTCATCGGGACAGGGAGAAGGGCAGCCCCAGCATTTT | CASSSGQGEGQPQHF
- | - | TRBJ2-4 | TRBV12-5 | TGTGCTAGTGGTTTGGTGGACATTCAGTACTTC | CASGLVDIQYF
- | - | TRBJ2-2 | TRBV7-9 | TGTGCCAGCAGCTTAGCGAGGGGAACCGGGGAGCTGTTTTTT | CASSLARGTGELFF
- | - | TRBJ1-1 | TRBV5-6 | TGTGCCAGCAGCCCAAACCTGGGGGCGACGAACACTGAAGCTTTCTTT | CASSPNLGATNTEAFF
TRBD1 | few | TRBJ1-1 | TRBV7-6 | TGTGCCAGCAGCTTACGCCGAGACGCCCAGGGGGATGAAGCTTTCTTT | CASSLRRDAQGDEAFF
- | - | TRBJ1-4 | TRBV5-1 | TGCGCCAGCAGCTTGATTCCAGGTTCAACTAATGAAAAACTGTTTTTT | CASSLIPGSTNEKLFF
TRBD1 | - | TRBJ1-5 | TRBV19 | TGTGCCAGTAACCGCAGGACAGGGACTGTTGTTGAGCCCCAGCATTTT | CASNRRTGTVVEPQHF
TRBD2 | - | TRBJ2-7 | TRBV2 | TGTGCCAGCAGCGGGGGACTAGCGGCCTCCTACGAGCAGTACTTC | CASSGGLAASYEQYF
- | - | TRBJ2-3 | TRBV25-1 | TGTGCCAGCAGTTTTCCCGGGTCCACAGATACGCAGTATTTT | CASSFPGSTDTQYF
- | - | TRBJ2-6 | TRBV2 | TGTGCCAGCAGCTGGGTGGGCTCTGGGGCCAACGTCCTGACTTTC | CASSWVGSGANVLTF
- | - | TRBJ2-3 | TRBV12-5 | TGTGCTAGTGGAACGGCGAATACGGACAGCACAGATACGCAGTATTTT | CASGTANTDSTDTQYF
- | - | TRBJ2-1 | TRBV7-2 | TGTGCCAGCAGCTTAGAGGGAAGGGGATGGGATGAGCAGTTCTTC | CASSLEGRGWDEQFF
- | few | TRBJ1-1 | TRBV6-5 | TGTGCCAGCAGTTACTCTTGGCAGAACACTGAAGCTTTCTTT | CASSYSWQNTEAFF
TRBD1 | - | TRBJ1-4 | TRBV4-3 | TGCGCCAGCAGCCAAGAAGCAGGGGGCTTTGGTGAAAAACTGTTTTTT | CASSQEAGGFGEKLFF
- | - | TRBJ2-1 | TRBV9 | TGTGCCAGCAGCCCCCTGGGATGGGTCTCGGATGAGCAGTTCTTC | CASSPLGWVSDEQFF
TRBD2 | - | TRBJ2-5 | TRBV7-2 | TGTGCCAGCAGCTTAGAGTCGACTAGCGGAGAGACCCAGTACTTC | CASSLESTSGETQYF